The rows below give T cell receptor beta chains drawn from one sample of a study of T cell clusters in autoimmune cytopenias. From the multiplex PCR reads, TCRdb lists one entry per CDR3 protein and no DNA. Its table records about 15,000 distinct CDR3 sequences. The same data also contributed to another study, on T cell repertoires in aging, cancer and after chemotherapy.

Sequences were obtained from peripheral blood. The receptors stem from a human donor in good health. The CDR3 runs from the conserved cysteine through the conserved F or W. The order of the fields is J gene, V gene, clone size, CDR3 protein. Clone sizes are given selectively: once, few, many, or a class where the clone is expanded.

TRBJ2-1 TRBV27 - CASRRSNEQFF
TRBJ1-1 TRBV12-3/TRBV12-4 - CASRWSTGLNTEAFF
TRBJ1-6 TRBV29-1 - CSVTSGGPNSPLHF
TRBJ2-2 TRBV13 - CASSLGNTGELFF
TRBJ2-3 TRBV19 - CASSPPGADTQYF
TRBJ2-1 TRBV6-4 - CARGDRGRDEQFF
TRBJ2-5 TRBV11-3 medium-sized CASSLGLRVEETQYF
TRBJ2-5 TRBV15 medium-sized CATSKSGRETQYF
TRBJ1-4 TRBV15 - CATSRGGDEKLFF
TRBJ2-7 TRBV6-6 - CASSYGDSPYF
TRBJ2-1 TRBV12-3/TRBV12-4 - CASRGGDSPYNEQFF
TRBJ2-3 TRBV12-3/TRBV12-4 - CASSLGRRDTQYF
TRBJ2-3 TRBV7-6 - CASSTYRADTQYF
TRBJ2-1 TRBV19 - CASSIGQGRNYEQFF
TRBJ2-4 TRBV6-1 - CASRGEGKNIQYF
TRBJ2-5 TRBV11-3 - CASSPREWETQYF
TRBJ2-5 TRBV6-6 - CASTPLGPHSETQYF
TRBJ1-2 TRBV18 - CASSQDIDRNYGYTF
TRBJ1-1 TRBV5-5 - CASSLVASEAFF
TRBJ2-5 TRBV7-6 - CASSTGVQETQYF
TRBJ2-3 TRBV27 - CASGVANTDTQYF
TRBJ2-2 TRBV10-3 - CAINPTSGGTGELFF
TRBJ1-1 TRBV5-6 - CASSSLRDRGDAFF
TRBJ2-3 TRBV19 medium-sized CASSIEGLAVSTDTQYF
TRBJ2-7 TRBV13 - CASRTSGGSPYEQYF
TRBJ2-3 TRBV6-5 medium-sized CASGAGVRTDTQYF
TRBJ1-2 TRBV6-5 - CASSYAGGGYTF
TRBJ1-5 TRBV19 - CASSQGAHQPQHF
TRBJ2-7 TRBV6-2/TRBV6-3 - CASSYHLGRYEQYF
TRBJ2-7 TRBV6-1 - CASRQGGTGSEQYF
TRBJ2-1 TRBV30 medium-sized CAWSVRGRVYNEQFF
TRBJ2-1 TRBV19 - CASSMWPHNEQFF
TRBJ2-1 TRBV19 - CASAILGQGLNEQFF
TRBJ2-1 TRBV20-1 - CSAVLAGGTYNEQFF
TRBJ1-4 TRBV6-5 - CASTLVAGTQAEKLFF
TRBJ1-5 TRBV7-9 - CASSPGTGGMSSNQPQHF
TRBJ2-5 TRBV5-4 - CASSPDRRTQYF
TRBJ1-1 TRBV5-6 - CASSLGYDTEAFF
TRBJ1-2 TRBV29-1 - CSVLRGRYGYTF
TRBJ1-1 TRBV19 - CASTPQTPQVGTEAFF
TRBJ1-2 TRBV18 - CASSPADKQGYTF
TRBJ2-3 TRBV29-1 medium-sized CSVESGVGYTQYF
TRBJ2-2 TRBV19 medium-sized CASSMGLTSKARGELFF
TRBJ2-3 TRBV6-2/TRBV6-3 - CASATYTDTQYF
TRBJ2-6 TRBV15 - CATSKSLSEANVLTF
TRBJ2-4 TRBV27 - CASSPRALGGIQYF
TRBJ1-1 TRBV30 - CAWSVRSKGTEAFF
TRBJ1-3 TRBV6-5 - CASSQGHSGNTIYF
TRBJ1-1 TRBV6-5 - CASSYRLGQGMTEAFF
TRBJ2-3 TRBV6-5 - CASSPDRRHTDTQYF
TRBJ2-3 TRBV6-5 - CASRRGTSGGGTDTQYF
TRBJ2-7 TRBV6-5 - CASSYRGGPDEQYF
TRBJ2-7 TRBV11-1 - CASSLRGATYEQYF